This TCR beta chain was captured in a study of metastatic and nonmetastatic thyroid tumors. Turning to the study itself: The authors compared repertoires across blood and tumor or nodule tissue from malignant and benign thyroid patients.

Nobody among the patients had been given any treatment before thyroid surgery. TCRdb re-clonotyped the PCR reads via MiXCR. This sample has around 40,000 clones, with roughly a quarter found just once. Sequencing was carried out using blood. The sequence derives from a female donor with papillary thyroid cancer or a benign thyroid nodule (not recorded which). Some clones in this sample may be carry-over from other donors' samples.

The CDR3 loop reads CASSLQGREQYF. CDR3 nucleotides: TGTGCCAGCTCATTACAGGGTCGCGAGCAGTACTTC. The chain joins TRBV18 to TRBJ2-7; D possibly corresponds to TRBD1 (6 bases). The germline V and J ends were trimmed by 5 bases and 6 bases, with 11 bases remaining between them. Germline CDR1 KGHSH, CDR2 LQKENI. This CDR3 is built from 12 residues.